Listed here are 10 T cell receptor beta chains from one sample, sequenced in a study of cytomegalovirus exposure and HLA in healthy donors. The study ran its PCR with 60 Vbeta and 13 Jbeta primers. This table comes from immunoSEQ multiplex PCR, and its TCRdb copy is limited to in-frame clones, with some not included. The profile shows under 130,000 clones, roughly 80% of them singletons. Source material: PBMCs. Receptors originate from a female donor in good health and CMV-seropositive.

This clone was observed a single time. The chain employs TRBV13 and TRBJ1-4, with a weak D call TRBD1 (6 bases). V gave up 3 bases and J gave up 3 bases, with 14 bases separating them. The CDR3 length is 16 residues. The germline V gene encodes CDR1 PRHDT and CDR2 FYEKMQ (reference sequence). CDR3 loop: CASSFGQGLPNEKLFF. The CDR3 bases are TGTGCCAGCAGCTTTGGGCAGGGGCTACCTAATGAAAAACTGTTTTTT.

The V call is TRBV4-3, the J call TRBJ2-1; no clear D gene. The germline V and J ends were trimmed by 3 bases and 10 bases, with 10 bases remaining between them. Per germline, CDR1 LGHNA and CDR2 YSLEER. The CDR3 spans 12 residues. The CDR3 spells CASSHNREEQFF. DNA for the CDR3: TGCGCCAGCAGCCACAATAGAGAGGAGCAGTTCTTC.

This chain joins TRBV29-1 and TRBJ2-3; D may be TRBD2 (5 bases). The CDR3 is made up of 11 amino acids. The V gene's germline CDR1 is SQVTM and CDR2 ANQGSEA. Between the trimmed V and J ends, which lost 6 bases and 11 bases, there was a span of 15 bases. CDR3 loop: CSVGDREGQYF. The CDR3 nucleotides read TGCAGCGTAGGTGACCGGGAAGGGCAGTATTTT.

The chain recombines TRBV19 with TRBJ1-2; D is unresolved. This CDR3 comprises 14 residues. V lost 4 bases, J lost 0 bases, and 9 bases lay in between. Germline CDR1 and CDR2: LNHDA and SQIVND (reference sequence). This CDR3 is CASSRGGSNYGYTF. In nucleotides, the CDR3 is TGTGCCAGTAGTAGAGGAGGGTCTAACTATGGCTACACCTTC.

The chain uses TRBV11-3 and TRBJ2-1; 8 positions match TRBD1. The length of the CDR3 is 16 residues. Germline values: CDR1 SGHNT, CDR2 YENEEA. V was clipped by 3 bases and J by 7 bases; unmatched bases: 11. The DNA of the CDR3 is TGTGCCAGCAGCTTCTCCGGGACAGGAGGCGGTAATGAGCAGTTCTTC. It encodes CASSFSGTGGGNEQFF.

This CDR3 is CASSYETGPAYEQYF. The CDR3 nucleotides are TGTGCCAGCAGTTACGAGACAGGACCCGCCTACGAGCAGTACTTC. The chain has TRBV6-5 and TRBJ2-7; TRBD1 is a possible D gene (6 bases). Deletions cut 2 bases from V and 2 bases from J, with 13 bases between. The CDR3 has 15 residues. Germline loops: CDR1 MNHEY, CDR2 SVGAGI.

V is TRBV5-5 and J is TRBJ2-5; perhaps TRBD2 as D (5 bases). V gave up 0 bases and J gave up 11 bases, with 17 bases separating them. CDR1 SGHKS and CDR2 YYEKEE come from the germline V gene (reference sequence). The CDR3 has 14 amino acids. The CDR3 DNA reads as TGTGCCAGCAGCTTGGAAGGAAGGAAAAGGGAGCAGTACTTC. This gives the protein CASSLEGRKREQYF.

There are a few counts of this clone. The rearrangement links TRBV4-1 to TRBJ2-2, with a weak D call TRBD2 (5 bases). The CDR3 is 17 residues long. CDR1 MGHRA and CDR2 YSYEKL come from the germline V gene. Trimming took 0 bases from V and 0 from J, leaving 11 bases between them. CDR3 sequence reads: CASSQDRGLSNTGELFF. The DNA of the CDR3 is TGCGCCAGCAGCCAAGATCGAGGACTCTCGAACACCGGGGAGCTGTTTTTT.

The J gene is TRBJ2-3, the V gene TRBV15; 11 bases are a match to TRBD1. There are 17 residues in the CDR3. Looked up from germline, CDR1 is LNHNV and CDR2 is YYDKDF (reference sequence). The V and J ends lost 0 bases and 2 bases, in that order; junction bases with no gene match: 4. As DNA, the CDR3 is TGTGCCACCAGCAGAGAGGAGGGACAGGGGGACACAGATACGCAGTATTTT. This codes for CATSREEGQGDTDTQYF.

The chain carries TRBV19 and TRBJ1-5, with 9 bases identical to TRBD1. The V gene's germline CDR1 is LNHDA and CDR2 SQIVND (reference sequence). The CDR3 spans 15 residues. The junction had 7 bases not matched to a gene; V was cut back by 6 bases and J by 4 bases. The CDR3, as DNA: TGTGCCAGTAGACCGGACAGGGGACAGAATCAGCCCCAGCATTTT. Its translation: CASRPDRGQNQPQHF.